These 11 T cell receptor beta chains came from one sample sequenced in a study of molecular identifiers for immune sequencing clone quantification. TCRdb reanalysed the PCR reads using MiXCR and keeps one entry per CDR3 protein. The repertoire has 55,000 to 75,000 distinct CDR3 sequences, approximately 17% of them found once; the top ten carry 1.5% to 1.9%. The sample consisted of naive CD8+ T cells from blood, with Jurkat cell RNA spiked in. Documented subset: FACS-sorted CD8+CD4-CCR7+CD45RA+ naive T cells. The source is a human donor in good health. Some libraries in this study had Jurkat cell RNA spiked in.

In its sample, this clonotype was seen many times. CDR3 residues: CASTSSGSSYNEQFF. CDR3 nucleotide sequence: TGTGCCAGTACCTCTAGCGGGAGCTCCTACAATGAGCAGTTCTTC. V is TRBV19 and J is TRBJ2-1; TRBD2 matches 10 bases. V shed 7 bases and J 0 bases; nucleotides not matched to a gene: 3. Germline V CDR1 and CDR2: LNHDA, SQIVND (reference sequence). This CDR3 spans 15 amino acids.

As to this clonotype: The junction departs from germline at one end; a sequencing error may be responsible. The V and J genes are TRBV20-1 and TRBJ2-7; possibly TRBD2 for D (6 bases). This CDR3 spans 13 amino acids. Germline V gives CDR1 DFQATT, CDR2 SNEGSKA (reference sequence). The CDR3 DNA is TGCAGTGCTACCCGGGACTCACAGTACGAGCAGTGCTTT. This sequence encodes CSATRDSQYEQCF.

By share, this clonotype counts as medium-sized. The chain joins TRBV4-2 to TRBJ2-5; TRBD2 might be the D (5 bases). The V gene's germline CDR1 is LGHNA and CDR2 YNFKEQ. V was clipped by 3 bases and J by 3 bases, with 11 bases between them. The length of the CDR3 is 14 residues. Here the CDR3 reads CASSHYGLEETQYF. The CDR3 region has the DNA TGTGCCAGCAGCCATTATGGACTGGAAGAGACCCAGTACTTC.

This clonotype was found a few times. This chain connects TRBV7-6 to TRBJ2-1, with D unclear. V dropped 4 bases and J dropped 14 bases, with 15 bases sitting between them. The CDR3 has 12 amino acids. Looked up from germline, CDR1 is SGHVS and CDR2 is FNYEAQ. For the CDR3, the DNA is TGTGCCAGCAGCTCTTACGGCCGAAAGGAGTTCTTC. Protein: CASSSYGRKEFF.

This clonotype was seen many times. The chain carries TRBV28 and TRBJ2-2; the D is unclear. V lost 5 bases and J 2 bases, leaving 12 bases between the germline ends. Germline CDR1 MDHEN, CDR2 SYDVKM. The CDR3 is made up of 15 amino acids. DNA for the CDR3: TGTGCCAGCAGTCCGGTTTTAGGTAACACCGGGGAGCTGTTTTTT. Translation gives CASSPVLGNTGELFF.

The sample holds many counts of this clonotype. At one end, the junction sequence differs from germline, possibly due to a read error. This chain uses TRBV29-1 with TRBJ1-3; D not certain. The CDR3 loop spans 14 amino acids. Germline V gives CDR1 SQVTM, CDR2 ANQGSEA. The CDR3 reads CSVEEVGIGNTIYF. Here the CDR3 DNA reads TGCAGCGTGGAAGAAGTCGGGATCGGAAACACCATATATTTT.

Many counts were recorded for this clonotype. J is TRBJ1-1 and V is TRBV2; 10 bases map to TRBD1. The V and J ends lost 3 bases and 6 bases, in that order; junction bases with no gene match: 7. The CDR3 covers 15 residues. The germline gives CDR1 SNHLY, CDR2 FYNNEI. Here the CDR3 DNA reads TGTGCCAGCAGTGAGACAGGGGGCCGAGTAGCTGAAGCTTTCTTT. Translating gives CASSETGGRVAEAFF.

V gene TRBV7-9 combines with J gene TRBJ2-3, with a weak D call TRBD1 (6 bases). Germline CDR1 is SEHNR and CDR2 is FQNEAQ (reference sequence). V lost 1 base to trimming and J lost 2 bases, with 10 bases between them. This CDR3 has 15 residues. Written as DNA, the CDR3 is TGTGCCAGCAGCTTAGGTACAGGGAACACAGATACGCAGTATTTT. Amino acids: CASSLGTGNTDTQYF.

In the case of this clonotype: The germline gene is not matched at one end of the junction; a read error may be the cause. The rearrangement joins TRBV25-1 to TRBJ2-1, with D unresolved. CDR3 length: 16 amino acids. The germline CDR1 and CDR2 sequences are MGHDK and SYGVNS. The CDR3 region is CASGEYGGGLDNEQFF. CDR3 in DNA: TGTGCCAGCGGTGAATATGGCGGTGGGCTAGACAATGAGCAGTTCTTC.

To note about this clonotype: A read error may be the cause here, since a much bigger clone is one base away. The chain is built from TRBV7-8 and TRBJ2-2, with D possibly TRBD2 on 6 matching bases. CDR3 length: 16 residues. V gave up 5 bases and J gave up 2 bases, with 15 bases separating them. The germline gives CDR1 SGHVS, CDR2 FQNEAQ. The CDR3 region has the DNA TGTGCCAGCAGCCCTACTAGCAGACTTAACACCGGGGAGCTGTTTTTT. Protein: CASSPTSRLNTGELFF.

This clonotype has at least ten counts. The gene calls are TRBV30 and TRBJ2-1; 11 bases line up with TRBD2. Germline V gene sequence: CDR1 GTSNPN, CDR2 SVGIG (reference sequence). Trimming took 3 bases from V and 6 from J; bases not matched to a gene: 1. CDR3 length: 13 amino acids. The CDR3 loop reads CAWSGLAGNEQFF. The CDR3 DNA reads TGTGCCTGGAGCGGACTAGCGGGCAATGAGCAGTTCTTC.